The T cell receptor beta chain under discussion was sequenced for a study of immune evolution from preneoplasia to lung adenocarcinoma. The germline gives CDR1 LNHDA, CDR2 SQIVND (reference sequence). Between the trimmed V and J ends, which lost 3 bases and 2 bases, there was a span of 8 bases. This CDR3 contains 14 residues. Study-level points and caveats: Top clone share appeared to fall from AAH through AIS, MIA, adenocarcinoma. Later-stage lesions appeared to have more T cells, more diversity, less clonality.

Notes on this clone: Its specificity is not known.

Data came from immunoSEQ multiplex PCR; TCRdb stores just in-frame clones and leaves some out. The table includes about 7,500 clones, about 85% detected once. Two lung cancer pathologists independently confirmed each histologic diagnosis. After pathologic assessment, macro-dissection selected premalignant or tumor cells for extraction. This TCR was recovered from an older person with lung adenocarcinoma. The chain couples TRBV19 to TRBJ1-3; D not resolved. Sample: FFPE minimally invasive lung adenocarcinoma tissue. The CDR3 protein is CASSMSGAGNTIYF. Here the CDR3 DNA reads TGTGCCAGTAGTATGAGCGGGGCTGGAAACACCATATATTTT. Full variable domain (missing parts from reference TRBV19 and TRBJ1-3): DGGITQSPKYLFRKEGQNVTLSCEQNLNHDAMYWYRQDPGQGLRLIYYSQIVNDFQKGDIAEGYSVSREKKESFPLTVTSAQKNPTAFYLCASSMSGAGNTIYFGEGSWLTVV.